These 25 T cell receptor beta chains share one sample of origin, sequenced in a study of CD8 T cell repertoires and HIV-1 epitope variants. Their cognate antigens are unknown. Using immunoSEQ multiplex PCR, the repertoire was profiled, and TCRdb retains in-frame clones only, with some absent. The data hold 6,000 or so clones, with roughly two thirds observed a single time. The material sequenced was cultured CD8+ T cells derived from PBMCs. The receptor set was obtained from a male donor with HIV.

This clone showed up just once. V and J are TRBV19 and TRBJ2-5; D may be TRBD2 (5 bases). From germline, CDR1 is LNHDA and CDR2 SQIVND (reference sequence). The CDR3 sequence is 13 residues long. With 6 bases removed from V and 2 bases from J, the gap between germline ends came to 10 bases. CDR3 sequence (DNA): TGTGCCAGTAGCGGGAAGGGACAAGAGACCCAGTACTTC. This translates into CASSGKGQETQYF. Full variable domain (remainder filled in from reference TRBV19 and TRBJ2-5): DGGITQSPKYLFRKEGQNVTLSCEQNLNHDAMYWYRQDPGQGLRLIYYSQIVNDFQKGDIAEGYSVSREKKESFPLTVTSAQKNPTAFYLCASSGKGQETQYFGPGTRLLVL.

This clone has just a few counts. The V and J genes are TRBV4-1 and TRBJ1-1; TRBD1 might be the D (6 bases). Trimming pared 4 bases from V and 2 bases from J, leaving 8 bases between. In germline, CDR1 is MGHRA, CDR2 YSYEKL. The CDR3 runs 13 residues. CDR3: CASSLGGNTEAFF. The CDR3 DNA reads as TGCGCCAGCAGCCTAGGGGGTAACACTGAAGCTTTCTTT.

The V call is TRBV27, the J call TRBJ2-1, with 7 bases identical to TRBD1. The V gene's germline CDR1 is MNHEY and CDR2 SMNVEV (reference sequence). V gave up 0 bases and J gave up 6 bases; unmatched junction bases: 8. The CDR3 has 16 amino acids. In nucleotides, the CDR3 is TGTGCCAGCAGTTTATCGACAGGGCTGGTTTCCAATGAGCAGTTCTTC. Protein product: CASSLSTGLVSNEQFF.

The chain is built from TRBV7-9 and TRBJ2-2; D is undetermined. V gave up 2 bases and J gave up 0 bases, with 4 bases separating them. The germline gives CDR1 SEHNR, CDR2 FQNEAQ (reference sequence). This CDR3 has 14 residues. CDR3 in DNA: TGTGCCAGCAGCTTACATCCGAACACCGGGGAGCTGTTTTTT. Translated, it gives CASSLHPNTGELFF.

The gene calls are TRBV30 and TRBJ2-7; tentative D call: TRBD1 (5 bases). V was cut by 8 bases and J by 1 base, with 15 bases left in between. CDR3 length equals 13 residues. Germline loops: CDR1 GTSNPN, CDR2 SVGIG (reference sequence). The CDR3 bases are TGTGCCACAAGGGTTCAGGGATCCTACGAGCAGTACTTC. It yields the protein CATRVQGSYEQYF.

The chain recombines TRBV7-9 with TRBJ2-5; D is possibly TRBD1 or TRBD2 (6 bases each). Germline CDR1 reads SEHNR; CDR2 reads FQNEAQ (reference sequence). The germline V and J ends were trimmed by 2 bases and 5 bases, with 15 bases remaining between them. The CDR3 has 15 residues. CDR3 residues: CASSLSGGPGETQYF. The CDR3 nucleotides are TGTGCCAGCAGCTTATCTGGGGGGCCGGGCGAGACCCAGTACTTC.

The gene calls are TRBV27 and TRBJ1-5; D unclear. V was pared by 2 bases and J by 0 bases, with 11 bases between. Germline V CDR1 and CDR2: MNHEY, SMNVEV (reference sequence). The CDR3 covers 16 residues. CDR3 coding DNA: TGTGCCAGCAGTTTAAGGAGGGCAGATAGCAATCAGCCCCAGCATTTT. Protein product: CASSLRRADSNQPQHF.

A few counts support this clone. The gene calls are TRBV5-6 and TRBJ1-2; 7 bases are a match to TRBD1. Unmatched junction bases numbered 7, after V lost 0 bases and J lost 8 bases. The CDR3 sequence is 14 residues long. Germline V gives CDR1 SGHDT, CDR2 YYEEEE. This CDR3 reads CASSLGDSVWGYTF. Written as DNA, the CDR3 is TGTGCCAGCAGCTTGGGGGACAGCGTTTGGGGCTACACCTTC.

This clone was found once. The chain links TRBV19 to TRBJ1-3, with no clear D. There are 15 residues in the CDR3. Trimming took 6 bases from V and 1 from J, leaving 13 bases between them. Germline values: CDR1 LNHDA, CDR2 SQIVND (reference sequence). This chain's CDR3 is CASSERIRSGNTIYF. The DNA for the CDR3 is TGTGCCAGTAGCGAAAGGATCCGTTCTGGAAACACCATATATTTT.

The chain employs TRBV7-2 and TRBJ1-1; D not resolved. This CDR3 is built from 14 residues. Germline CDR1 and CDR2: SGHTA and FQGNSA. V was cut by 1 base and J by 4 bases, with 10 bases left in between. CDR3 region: CASSLGSAGTEAFF. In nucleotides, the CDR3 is TGTGCCAGCAGCTTAGGGTCTGCGGGCACTGAAGCTTTCTTT.

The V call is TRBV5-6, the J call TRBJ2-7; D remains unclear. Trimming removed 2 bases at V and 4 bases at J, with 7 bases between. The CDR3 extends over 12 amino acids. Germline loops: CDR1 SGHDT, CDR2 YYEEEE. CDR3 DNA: TGTGCCAGCAGCTTCGCCGAGTACGAGCAGTACTTC. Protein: CASSFAEYEQYF.

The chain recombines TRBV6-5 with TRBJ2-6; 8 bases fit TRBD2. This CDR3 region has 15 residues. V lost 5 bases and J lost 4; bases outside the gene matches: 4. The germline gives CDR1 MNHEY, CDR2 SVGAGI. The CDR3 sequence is CASSVREGGANVLTF. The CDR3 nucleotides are TGTGCCAGCAGTGTCCGGGAGGGGGGGGCCAACGTCCTGACTTTC.

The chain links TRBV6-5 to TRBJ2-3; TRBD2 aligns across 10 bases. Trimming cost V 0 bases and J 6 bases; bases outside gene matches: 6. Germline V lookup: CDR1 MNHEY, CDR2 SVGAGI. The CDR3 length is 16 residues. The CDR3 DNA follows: TGTGCCAGCAGTTACTCGGCTAGCGGGAGTGTGGATACGCAGTATTTT. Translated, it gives CASSYSASGSVDTQYF.

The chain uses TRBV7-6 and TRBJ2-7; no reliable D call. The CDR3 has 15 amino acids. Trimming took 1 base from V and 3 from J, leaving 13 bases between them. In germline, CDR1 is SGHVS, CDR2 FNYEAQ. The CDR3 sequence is CASSLEADSYYEQYF. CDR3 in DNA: TGTGCCAGCAGCTTAGAGGCAGACTCCTACTACGAGCAGTACTTC. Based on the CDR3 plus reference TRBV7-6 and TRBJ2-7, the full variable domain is GAGVSQSPRYKVTKRGQDVALRCDPISGHVSLYWYRQALGQGPEFLTYFNYEAQQDKSGLPNDRFSAERPEGSISTLTIQRTEQRDSAMYRCASSLEADSYYEQYFGPGTRLTVT.

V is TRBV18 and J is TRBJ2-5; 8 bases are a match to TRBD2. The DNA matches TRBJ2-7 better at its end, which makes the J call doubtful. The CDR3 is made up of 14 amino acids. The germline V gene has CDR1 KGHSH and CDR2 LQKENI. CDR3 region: CASSPSGSSYEQYF. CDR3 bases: TGTGCCAGCTCACCAAGCGGGAGCTCCTACGAGCAGTACTTC.

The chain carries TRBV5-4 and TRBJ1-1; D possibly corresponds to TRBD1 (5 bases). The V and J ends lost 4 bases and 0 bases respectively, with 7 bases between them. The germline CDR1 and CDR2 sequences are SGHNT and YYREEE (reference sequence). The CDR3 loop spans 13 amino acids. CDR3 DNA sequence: TGTGCCAGCAGCATGGGACTGAACACTGAAGCTTTCTTT. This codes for CASSMGLNTEAFF.

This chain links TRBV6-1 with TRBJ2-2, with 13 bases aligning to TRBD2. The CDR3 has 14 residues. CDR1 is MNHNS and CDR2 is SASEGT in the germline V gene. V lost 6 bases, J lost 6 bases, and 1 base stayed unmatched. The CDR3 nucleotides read TGTGCCAGCAGCGGACTAGCGGGAGCCGGGGAGCTGTTTTTT. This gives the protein CASSGLAGAGELFF.

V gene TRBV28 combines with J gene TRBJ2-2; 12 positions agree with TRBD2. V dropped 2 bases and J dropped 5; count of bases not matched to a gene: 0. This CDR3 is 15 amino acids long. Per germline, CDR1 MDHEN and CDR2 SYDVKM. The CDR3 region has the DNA TGTGCCAGCAGTTTAACTAGCGGGAGGACCGGGGAGCTGTTTTTT. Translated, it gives CASSLTSGRTGELFF. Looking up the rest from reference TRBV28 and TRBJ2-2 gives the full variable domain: DVKVTQSSRYLVKRTGEKVFLECVQDMDHENMFWYRQDPGLGLRLIYFSYDVKMKEKGDIPEGYSVSREKKERFSLILESASTNQTSMYLCASSLTSGRTGELFFGEGSRLTVL.

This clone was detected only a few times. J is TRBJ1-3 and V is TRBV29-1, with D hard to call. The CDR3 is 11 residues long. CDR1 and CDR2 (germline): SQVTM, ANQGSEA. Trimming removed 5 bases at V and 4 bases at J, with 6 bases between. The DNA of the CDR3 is TGCAGCGTTACCGTCGGAAACACCATATATTTT. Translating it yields CSVTVGNTIYF.

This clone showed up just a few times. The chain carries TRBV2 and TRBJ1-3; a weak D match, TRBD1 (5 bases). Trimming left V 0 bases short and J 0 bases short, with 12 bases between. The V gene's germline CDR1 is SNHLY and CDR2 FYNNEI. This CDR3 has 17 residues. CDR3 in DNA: TGTGCCAGCAGTGAAGCAAATCAGGGCCACTCTGGAAACACCATATATTTT. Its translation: CASSEANQGHSGNTIYF.

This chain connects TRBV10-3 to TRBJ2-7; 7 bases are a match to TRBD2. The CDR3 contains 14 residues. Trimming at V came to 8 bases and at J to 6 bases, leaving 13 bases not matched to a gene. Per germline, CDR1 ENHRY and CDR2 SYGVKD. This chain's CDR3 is CAIGGGRDSGEQYF. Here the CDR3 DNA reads TGTGCCATCGGGGGGGGAAGAGACAGCGGCGAGCAGTACTTC.

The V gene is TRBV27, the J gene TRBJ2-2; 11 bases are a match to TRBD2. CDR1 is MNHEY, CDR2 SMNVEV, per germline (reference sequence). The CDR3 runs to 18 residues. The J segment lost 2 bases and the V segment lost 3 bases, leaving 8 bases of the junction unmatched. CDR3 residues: CASSFTTSGNLNTGELFF. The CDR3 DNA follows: TGTGCCAGCAGTTTTACGACTAGCGGGAACTTAAACACCGGGGAGCTGTTTTTT.

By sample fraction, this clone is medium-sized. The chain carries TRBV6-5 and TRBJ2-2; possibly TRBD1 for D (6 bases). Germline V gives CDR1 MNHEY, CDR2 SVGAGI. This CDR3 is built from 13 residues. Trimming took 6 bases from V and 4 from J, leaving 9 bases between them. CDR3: CASSSDSTGELFF. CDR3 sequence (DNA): TGTGCCAGCAGCTCGGACAGCACCGGGGAGCTGTTTTTT.

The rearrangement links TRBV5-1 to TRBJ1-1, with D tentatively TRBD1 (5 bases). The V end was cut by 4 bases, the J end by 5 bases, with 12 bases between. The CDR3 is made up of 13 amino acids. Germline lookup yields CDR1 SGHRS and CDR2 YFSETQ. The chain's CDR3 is CASSPLEGTEAFF. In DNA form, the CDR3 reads TGCGCCAGCAGCCCCTTGGAGGGGACTGAAGCTTTCTTT.

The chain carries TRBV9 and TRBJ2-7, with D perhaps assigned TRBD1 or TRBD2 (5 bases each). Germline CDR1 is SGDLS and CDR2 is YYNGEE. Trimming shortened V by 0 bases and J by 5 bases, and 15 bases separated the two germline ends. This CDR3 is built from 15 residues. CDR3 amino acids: CASSVAAREMDEQYF. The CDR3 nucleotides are TGTGCCAGCAGCGTAGCCGCCAGGGAGATGGACGAGCAGTACTTC.